This passage covers 9 T cell receptor beta chains from one sample sequenced in a study of identical twins. In TCRdb, the 5' RACE reads were re-called with MiXCR into one record per CDR3 protein. The repertoire holds around 240,000 distinct CDR3 sequences, with roughly a tenth as singletons. Sequencing used memory T cells sorted from blood. All receptors derive from a man aged 50 or older in good health.

Many counts were recorded for this clonotype. This sequence joins TRBV6-5 and TRBJ1-4; D call uncertain. CDR3 length equals 16 residues. Germline V gene data show CDR1 as MNHEY and CDR2 as SVGAGI. Trimming took off 0 bases at V and 2 bases at J, with 10 bases between the two ends. The DNA for the CDR3 is TGTGCCAGCAGTTACTCGATGTGGGCTACTAATGAAAAACTGTTTTTT. Translating gives CASSYSMWATNEKLFF.

For this clonotype: A much bigger clone sits one base away, suggesting this may be a read error. The chain links TRBV20-1 to TRBJ1-2, with D unresolved. CDR1 is DFQATT, CDR2 SNEGSKA, per germline (reference sequence). The CDR3 spans 11 residues. CDR3 DNA: TGCAGTGCTAGAGATGGTCCTGAGGAGGGCTTC. Translated: CSARDGPEEGF.

Many counts were recorded for this clonotype. V usage is TRBV28 and J usage is TRBJ1-2; D might be TRBD1 (6 bases). CDR1 and CDR2 (germline): MDHEN, SYDVKM. CDR3 length equals 15 residues. V gave up 6 bases and J gave up 2 bases, with 16 bases separating them. The CDR3 DNA sequence: TGTGCCAGCAGCGAAAAATGGGGGGCGAACTATGGCTACACCTTC. The encoded protein is CASSEKWGANYGYTF.

In its sample, this clonotype was seen many times. The V call is TRBV11-2, the J call TRBJ2-7; the match to TRBD2 covers 7 bases. V shed 6 bases and J 5 bases; nucleotides not matched to a gene: 7. This CDR3 region has 13 residues. Germline CDR1 is SGHAT and CDR2 is FQNNGV. CDR3 residues: CASSQRERHEQYF. CDR3 bases: TGTGCCAGCAGTCAGCGGGAACGTCACGAGCAGTACTTC.

This clonotype came up a few times. The chain joins TRBV12-3 or TRBV12-4 to TRBJ2-6, with 13 bases lining up with TRBD2. The V gene end was trimmed by 5 bases and the J gene end by 4 bases; junction bases not matched to a gene: 5. The CDR3 contains 17 residues. The CDR3 loop is CASSLGLAGTGANVLTF. The CDR3 DNA sequence: TGTGCCAGCAGTCTGGGACTAGCGGGGACCGGGGCCAACGTCCTGACTTTC.

This clonotype appeared many times. This chain links TRBV20-1 with TRBJ2-5, with 7 bases that match TRBD2. Germline CDR1 is DFQATT and CDR2 is SNEGSKA (reference sequence). The CDR3 loop spans 13 amino acids. CDR3 sequence: CSLFGTIGETQYF. The CDR3 DNA reads as TGCAGCCTCTTTGGGACTATCGGAGAGACCCAGTACTTC.

This clonotype came up many times. The J gene is TRBJ1-5, the V gene TRBV3-1, with unresolved D. The CDR3 consists of 15 residues. V gave up 2 bases and J gave up 11 bases, with 19 bases separating them. The germline CDR1 and CDR2 sequences are LGHDT and YNNKEL (reference sequence). The CDR3 sequence is CASSQSVRSGGSQHF. The CDR3 DNA sequence: TGTGCCAGCAGCCAAAGTGTCAGGTCCGGTGGGTCCCAGCATTTT.

In this sample, this clonotype turned up many times. The chain combines TRBV4-3 with TRBJ2-3; the D gene is possibly TRBD2 (6 bases). CDR1 is LGHNA and CDR2 is YSLEER in the germline V gene. The CDR3 totals 16 residues. The V and J ends lost 0 bases and 4 bases respectively, with 14 bases between them. CDR3 nucleotide sequence: TGCGCCAGCAGCCAAGAGGTTGGAGGGCCGGCAGATACGCAGTATTTT. This encodes CASSQEVGGPADTQYF.

This clonotype came up a few times. The CDR3 nucleotides read TGTGCCAGCAACCTTGGAGGGGAGGAGACCCAGTACTTC. Protein: CASNLGGEETQYF. The V gene is TRBV5-6, the J gene TRBJ2-5; a weak D match, TRBD2 (6 bases). Germline V lookup: CDR1 SGHDT, CDR2 YYEEEE. The V and J ends lost 6 bases and 5 bases respectively, with 14 bases between them. This CDR3 is 13 amino acids long.